This T cell receptor (beta chain) was identified in a study of CD8+CD57+ T cells in acquired aplastic anemia. Across the whole study: The study obtained an average of 3.2 ug of DNA from sorted CD4+ and CD8+ cells.

Genomic DNA was employed as the template in profiling TCR beta VDJ and CDR3. TCRdb analysed the reads with MiXCR anew, one entry per CDR3 protein. The sample contains about 180,000 distinct CDR3 sequences, about 47% of which appear only once. The sequenced material came from sorted CD4+, CD8+, or CD8+CD57+ T cells (not recorded which) from PBMCs. The source of this sequence is a human donor in good health.

The CDR3 bases are TGCAGTGCTAGGGGAGCAGGGGTCAATGAGCAGTTCTTC. This translates into CSARGAGVNEQFF. V is TRBV20-1 and J is TRBJ2-1, with D perhaps TRBD1 (6 bases). Germline values: CDR1 DFQATT, CDR2 SNEGSKA (reference sequence). The CDR3 loop spans 13 amino acids. V lost 3 bases and J 6 bases, leaving 12 bases between the germline ends.